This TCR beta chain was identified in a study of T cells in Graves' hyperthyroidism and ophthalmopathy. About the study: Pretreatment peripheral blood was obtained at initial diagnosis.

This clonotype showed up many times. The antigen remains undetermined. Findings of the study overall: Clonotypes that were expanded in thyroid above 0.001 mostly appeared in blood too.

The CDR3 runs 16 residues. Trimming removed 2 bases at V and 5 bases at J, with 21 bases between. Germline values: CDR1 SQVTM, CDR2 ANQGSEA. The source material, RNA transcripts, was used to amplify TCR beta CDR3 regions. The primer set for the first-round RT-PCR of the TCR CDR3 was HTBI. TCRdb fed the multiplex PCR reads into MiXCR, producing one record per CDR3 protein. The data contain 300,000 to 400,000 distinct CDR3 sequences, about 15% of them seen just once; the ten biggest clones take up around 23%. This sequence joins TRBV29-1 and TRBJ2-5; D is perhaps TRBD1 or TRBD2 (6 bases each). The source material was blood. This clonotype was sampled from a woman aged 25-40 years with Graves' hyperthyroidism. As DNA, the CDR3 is TGCAGCGTTGAAATCCCCGACTCGGGGGCGAGGGAGACCCAGTACTTC. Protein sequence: CSVEIPDSGARETQYF.